The rows below give T cell receptor beta chains drawn from one sample of a study of CD8 T cells in ankylosing spondylitis. One entry per CDR3 protein results from TCRdb running MiXCR on the 5' RACE reads. The table includes more than 20,000 distinct CDR3 sequences, around 13% detected once. The sample was blood. These receptors were taken from a male donor with ankylosing spondylitis or in good health (not recorded which). Each CDR3 is given with its conserved first and last residue.

>TRBV7-2
CASSPLLAQDTQYF
>TRBV5-1
CASSLGGAAYNEQFF
>TRBV6-2/TRBV6-3
CASSNAGAYATPAF
>TRBV5-1
CASSSGQVSTDTQYF
>TRBV14
CASSQGGSSLPFF
>TRBV12-3/TRBV12-4
CASQRGPKETQYF
>TRBV20-1
CSARGGWDPEAFF
>TRBV5-1
CASSFKAGGRDEQFF
>TRBV2
CASSPGPQGQYF
>TRBV20-1
CSARNAQGTYEQYF
>TRBV12-3/TRBV12-4
CASRGQGRSYNEQFF
>TRBV4-3
CASSQVMGNTEAFF
>TRBV4-2
CASSLFMGAGGYEQYF
>TRBV5-1
CASSRNPRSTDTQYF
>TRBV12-3/TRBV12-4
CASSRRGHSTDTQYF
>TRBV29-1
CSVKTGEEGETQYF
>TRBV7-6
CASSATVTDTQYF
>TRBV20-1
CSAREAGVYTGELFF